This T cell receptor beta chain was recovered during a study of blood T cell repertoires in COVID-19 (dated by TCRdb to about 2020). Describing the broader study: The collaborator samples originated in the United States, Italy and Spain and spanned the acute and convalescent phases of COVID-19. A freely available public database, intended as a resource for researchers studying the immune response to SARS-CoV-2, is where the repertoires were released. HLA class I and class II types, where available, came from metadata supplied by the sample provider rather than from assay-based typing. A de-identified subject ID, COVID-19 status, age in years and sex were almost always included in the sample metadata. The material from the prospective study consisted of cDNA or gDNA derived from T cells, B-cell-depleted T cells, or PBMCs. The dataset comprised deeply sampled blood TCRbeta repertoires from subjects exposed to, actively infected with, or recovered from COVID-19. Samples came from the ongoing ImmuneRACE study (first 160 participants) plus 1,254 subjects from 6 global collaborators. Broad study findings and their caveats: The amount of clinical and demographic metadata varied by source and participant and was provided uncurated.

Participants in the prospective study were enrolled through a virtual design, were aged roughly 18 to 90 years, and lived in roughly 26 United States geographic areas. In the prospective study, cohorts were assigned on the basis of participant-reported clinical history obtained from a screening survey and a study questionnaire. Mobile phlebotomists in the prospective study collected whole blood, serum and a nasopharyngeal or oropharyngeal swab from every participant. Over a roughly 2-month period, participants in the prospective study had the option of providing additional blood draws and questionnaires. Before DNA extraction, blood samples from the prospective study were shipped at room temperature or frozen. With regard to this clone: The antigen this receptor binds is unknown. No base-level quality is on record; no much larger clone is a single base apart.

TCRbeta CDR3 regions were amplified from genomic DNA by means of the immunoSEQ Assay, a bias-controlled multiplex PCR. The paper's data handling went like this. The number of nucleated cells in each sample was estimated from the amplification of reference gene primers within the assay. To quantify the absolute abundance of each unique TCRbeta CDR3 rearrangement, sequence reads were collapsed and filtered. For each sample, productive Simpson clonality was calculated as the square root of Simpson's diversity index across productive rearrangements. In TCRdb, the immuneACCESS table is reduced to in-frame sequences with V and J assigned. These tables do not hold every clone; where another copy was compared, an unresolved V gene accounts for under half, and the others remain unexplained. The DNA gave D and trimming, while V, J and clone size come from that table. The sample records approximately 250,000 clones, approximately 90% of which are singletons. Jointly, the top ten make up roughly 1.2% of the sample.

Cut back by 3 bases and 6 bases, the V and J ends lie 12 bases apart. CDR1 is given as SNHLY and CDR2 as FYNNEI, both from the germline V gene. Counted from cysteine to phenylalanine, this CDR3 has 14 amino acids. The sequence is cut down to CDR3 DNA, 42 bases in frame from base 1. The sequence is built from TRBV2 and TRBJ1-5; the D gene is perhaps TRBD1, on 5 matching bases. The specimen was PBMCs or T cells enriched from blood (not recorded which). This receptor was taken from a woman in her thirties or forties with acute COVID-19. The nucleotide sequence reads TGTGCCAGCAGTGAGAGAGTGGGGGGTCAGCCCCAGCATTTT. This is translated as CASSERVGGQPQHF.